These 28 T cell receptor beta chains were all obtained from the same sample, sequenced in a study of blood T cells in healthy people across ages. Primed by a sample-barcoded 5' primer and a J-beta primer mix, a second PCR proceeded for about 6 to 11 cycles. Each CDR3 protein gets one entry after TCRdb re-called the 5' RACE reads with MiXCR. The sample lists approximately 1,100,000 distinct CDR3 sequences; over 35% were seen once. The specimen sequenced was blood. The receptors were gathered from a woman aged 60-70 years in good health.

Of note for this clonotype: A read error may produce the germline difference seen at one junction end. This chain links TRBV9 with TRBJ2-3; unclear D gene. There are 17 residues in the CDR3. Germline V lookup: CDR1 SGDLS, CDR2 YYNGEE. DNA of the CDR3: TGTGCCAGCAGCGTTGGGAAGGGCAGAACCGCCACAGATGCGCAGTATTTT. Residues: CASSVGKGRTATDAQYF.

The rearrangement uses TRBV30 and TRBJ2-7; 12 bases line up with TRBD2. The DNA matches TRBJ2-5 better at its end, which makes the J call doubtful. Germline V gene lookup returns CDR1 GTSNPN and CDR2 SVGIG (reference sequence). This CDR3 has 16 residues. The CDR3 DNA follows: TGTGCCTGGAAGTCTGCTAGCGGGAGGGCCGGAGAGACCCAGTACTTC. Translated, it gives CAWKSASGRAGETQYF.

The genes are TRBV7-9 and TRBJ2-1; D is possibly TRBD2 (6 bases). Germline V CDR1 and CDR2: SEHNR, FQNEAQ (reference sequence). With 3 bases removed from V and 7 bases from J, the gap between germline ends came to 13 bases. The CDR3 totals 14 residues. CDR3 nucleotides: TGTGCCAGCAGCTTGCGGGAAGGGAAGAATGAGCAGTTCTTC. It encodes CASSLREGKNEQFF.

This clonotype was observed a handful of times. The chain has TRBV12-3 or TRBV12-4 and TRBJ2-7; TRBD2 aligns across 10 bases. The CDR3 has 15 amino acids. The J segment lost 1 base and the V segment lost 6 bases, leaving 6 bases of the junction unmatched. The CDR3 region is CASRTTTSGSYEQYF. DNA for the CDR3: TGTGCCAGCAGGACCACGACTAGCGGGTCCTACGAGCAGTACTTC.

Notes on this clonotype: A clone one base away is much larger, so this may be a read error. The V gene is TRBV10-3, the J gene TRBJ2-7, with D tentatively TRBD1 or TRBD2 (5 bases each). V was pared by 6 bases and J by 7 bases, with 16 bases between. CDR3 length equals 13 residues. The germline V gene encodes CDR1 ENHRY and CDR2 SYGVKD. The CDR3 here is CAIRGTIYNEQYF. The CDR3, as DNA: TGTGCCATCAGGGGGACCATCTACAATGAGCAGTACTTC.

This clonotype turned up a few times. V and J are TRBV6-5 and TRBJ1-4; no clear D gene. Germline V gives CDR1 MNHEY, CDR2 SVGAGI. CDR3 size: 12 residues. V lost 8 bases, J lost 8 bases, and 12 bases lay in between. The CDR3 DNA reads TGTGCCAGCTATAAGCAGAAGGAAAAACTGTTTTTT. This translates into CASYKQKEKLFF.

This clonotype was observed a few times. The rearrangement uses TRBV20-1 and TRBJ2-7; D possibly corresponds to TRBD2 (6 bases). The CDR3 spans 15 residues. V was pared by 1 base and J by 5 bases, with 18 bases between. CDR1 and CDR2 from the germline V gene are DFQATT and SNEGSKA (reference sequence). CDR3 sequence: CSARGSGGRPHEQYF. The CDR3 bases are TGCAGTGCTAGAGGGAGTGGTGGGAGGCCCCACGAGCAGTACTTC.

V and J are TRBV20-1 and TRBJ2-3; 9 bases are shared with TRBD1. Trimming cost V 5 bases and J 1 base; bases outside gene matches: 4. Germline V gene lookup returns CDR1 DFQATT and CDR2 SNEGSKA (reference sequence). The CDR3 sequence is 14 residues long. The CDR3: CSAPWTGGTDTQYF. CDR3 sequence (DNA): TGCAGTGCTCCCTGGACAGGGGGCACAGATACGCAGTATTTT.

The V and J genes are TRBV6-5 and TRBJ2-3, with D unclear. The germline V gene has CDR1 MNHEY and CDR2 SVGAGI. The CDR3 runs to 16 residues. The V and J ends lost 0 bases and 1 base respectively, with 11 bases between them. The CDR3 DNA follows: TGTGCCAGCAGTTACTCAGGCGGTTTGGGCACAGATACGCAGTATTTT. Protein sequence: CASSYSGGLGTDTQYF.

The J gene is TRBJ1-4, the V gene TRBV15; D gene ambiguous. The germline V gene encodes CDR1 LNHNV and CDR2 YYDKDF (reference sequence). The CDR3 length is 12 residues. Trimming took 2 bases from V and 7 from J, leaving 5 bases between them. CDR3 in amino acids: CATSRRSEKLFF. CDR3 nucleotide sequence: TGTGCCACCAGCAGACGTAGTGAAAAACTGTTTTTT.

The chain uses TRBV12-5 and TRBJ2-7; no clear D. There are 12 residues in the CDR3. Trimming took 6 bases from V and 3 from J, leaving 9 bases between them. The germline V gene has CDR1 LGHNT and CDR2 FRNRAP. CDR3 coding DNA: TGTGCTAGTGGGCCTACAGACTACGAGCAGTACTTC. Protein: CASGPTDYEQYF.

The sample holds a few counts of this clonotype. The J gene is TRBJ2-7, the V gene TRBV5-1, with 10 bases matching TRBD1. Germline V gene lookup returns CDR1 SGHRS and CDR2 YFSETQ. After removal of 4 bases from V and 5 bases from J, the junction contained 6 bases not matched to a gene. CDR3 length equals 14 residues. The CDR3 DNA reads as TGCGCCAGCAGCACGGGACAGGGGTTTGACGAGCAGTACTTC. Translated, it gives CASSTGQGFDEQYF.

CDR3 DNA sequence: TGTGCCAGTGCCTCGACGGGATCCCGGCTGTACGAGCAGTACTTC. Encoded protein: CASASTGSRLYEQYF. The chain combines TRBV5-5 with TRBJ2-7; D possibly corresponds to TRBD2 (5 bases). The CDR3 extends over 15 amino acids. Trimming took 8 bases from V and 4 from J, leaving 22 bases between them. Germline CDR1 is SGHKS and CDR2 is YYEKEE (reference sequence). Variable domain in full (rest from reference TRBV5-5 and TRBJ2-7): DAGVTQSPTHLIKTRGQQVTLRCSPISGHKSVSWYQQVLGQGPQFIFQYYEKEERGRGNFPDRFSARQFPNYSSELNVNALLLGDSALYLCASASTGSRLYEQYFGPGTRLTVT.

This clonotype was detected a few times. This chain connects TRBV6-5 to TRBJ1-2; the match to TRBD1 covers 8 bases. Germline assignment: CDR1 MNHEY and CDR2 SVGAGI. The CDR3 sequence is 14 residues long. The ends lost 6 bases at V and 8 bases at J; junction bases unmatched: 11. As DNA, the CDR3 is TGTGCCAGCAGCCAGGACAGGGCAAGAGGAGGCTACACCTTC. It specifies CASSQDRARGGYTF.

The CDR3 DNA reads as TGTGCCAGCAGCCCCACGGCAGGATCGAACACTGAAGCTTTCTTT. This translates into CASSPTAGSNTEAFF. The chain combines TRBV9 with TRBJ1-1, with D uncertain. This CDR3 is built from 15 residues. Germline values: CDR1 SGDLS, CDR2 YYNGEE. V shed 4 bases and J shed 1 base, with 14 bases lying between them.

The genes are TRBV4-1 and TRBJ2-2; tentatively, D is TRBD2 (6 bases). The CDR3 runs 18 residues. Trimming stripped 4 bases from V and 1 base from J, with 19 bases between. The germline gives CDR1 MGHRA, CDR2 YSYEKL. The CDR3 coding sequence is TGCGCCAGCAGCCCTCTCCCTCCGGGACTGCAGAACACCGGGGAGCTGTTTTTT. It codes for CASSPLPPGLQNTGELFF.

This clonotype was counted only a few times. This chain links TRBV6-5 with TRBJ2-1; TRBD2 aligns across 13 bases. CDR1 is MNHEY and CDR2 is SVGAGI in the germline V gene. After removal of 6 bases from V and 6 bases from J, the junction contained 5 bases not matched to a gene. This CDR3 has 15 amino acids. The CDR3, as DNA: TGTGCCAGCAGGTTACTAGCGGGAGGGCCCAATGAGCAGTTCTTC. The encoded protein is CASRLLAGGPNEQFF.

This clonotype was seen a few times. The chain is built from TRBV28 and TRBJ2-7; a possible D gene is TRBD2 (5 bases). The length of the CDR3 is 14 residues. V lost 7 bases and J 6 bases, leaving 19 bases between the germline ends. CDR1 is MDHEN and CDR2 is SYDVKM in the germline V gene. CDR3 nucleotides: TGTGCCAGCAAGTACTACCCCGGCCGGGGCGAGCAGTACTTC. It is translated as CASKYYPGRGEQYF.

Remarks on this clonotype: The junction departs from germline at one end; a sequencing error may be responsible. The chain carries TRBV9 and TRBJ2-1; possible D gene TRBD1, 6 bases. Germline V gene lookup returns CDR1 SGDLS and CDR2 YYNGEE. The CDR3 spans 14 residues. DNA of the CDR3: TGTGCCGGCAGCGTAGGGGGAGACCAAGGTGAGCAGTTCTTC. Translation: CAGSVGGDQGEQFF.

This clonotype was detected a few times. The chain employs TRBV7-9 and TRBJ2-7; 13 bases agree with TRBD2. CDR1 is SEHNR and CDR2 is FQNEAQ in the germline V gene (reference sequence). V shed 5 bases and J 2 bases; nucleotides not matched to a gene: 3. CDR3 size: 15 residues. The CDR3 DNA sequence: TGTGCCAGCAGCACACTAGCGGGAGGGACCTACGAGCAGTACTTC. It is translated as CASSTLAGGTYEQYF.

This clonotype was seen a few times. For the CDR3, the DNA is TGCAGCGTTGGTCACCGGATGACCACTGAAGCTTTCTTT. Its protein product is CSVGHRMTTEAFF. V and J are TRBV29-1 and TRBJ1-1; D is uncertain. The germline V gene encodes CDR1 SQVTM and CDR2 ANQGSEA. CDR3 length equals 13 residues. Deletions cut 4 bases from V and 4 bases from J, with 13 bases between. Full variable domain (outside the CDR3, taken from reference TRBV29-1 and TRBJ1-1): SAVISQKPSRDICQRGTSLTIQCQVDSQVTMMFWYRQQPGQSLTLIATANQGSEATYESGFVIDKFPISRPNLTFSTLTVSNMSPEDSSIYLCSVGHRMTTEAFFGQGTRLTVV.

A single count supports this clonotype. The chain joins TRBV7-9 to TRBJ2-1, with D uncertain. This CDR3 has 16 amino acids. Per germline, CDR1 SEHNR and CDR2 FQNEAQ (reference sequence). Trimming removed 4 bases at V and 0 bases at J, with 13 bases between. CDR3 bases: TGTGCCAGCAGCTCATACGACTTGATCTCCTACAATGAGCAGTTCTTC. Protein product: CASSSYDLISYNEQFF.

The gene calls are TRBV11-2 and TRBJ1-2; TRBD1 might be the D (5 bases). V was cut by 5 bases and J by 6 bases, with 13 bases left in between. Germline CDR1 is SGHAT and CDR2 is FQNNGV. This CDR3 is 13 amino acids long. The CDR3 DNA reads TGTGCCAGCAGCGCGGAACAGGTCCATGGCTACACCTTC. Protein product: CASSAEQVHGYTF.

The rearrangement links TRBV27 to TRBJ1-2, with 8 bases identical to TRBD1. The CDR3 is 14 amino acids. V dropped 5 bases and J dropped 4; count of bases not matched to a gene: 6. Germline loops: CDR1 MNHEY, CDR2 SMNVEV (reference sequence). The CDR3 sequence: CASSMTGDGYGYTF. DNA of the CDR3: TGTGCCAGCAGTATGACAGGGGACGGCTATGGCTACACCTTC.

The genes are TRBV5-1 and TRBJ2-1; 13 nucleotides agree with TRBD2. V shed 3 bases and J 6 bases; nucleotides not matched to a gene: 6. Germline assignment: CDR1 SGHRS and CDR2 YFSETQ. The CDR3 extends over 16 amino acids. The CDR3 nucleotides are TGCGCCAGCAGCTGGTTGACTAGCGGGAGGTCCAATGAGCAGTTCTTC. This sequence encodes CASSWLTSGRSNEQFF.

The V and J genes are TRBV20-1 and TRBJ1-1; D may be TRBD1 (6 bases). V lost 6 bases and J lost 5, with 16 bases in between. The CDR3 has 13 amino acids. Germline loops: CDR1 DFQATT, CDR2 SNEGSKA (reference sequence). The CDR3 bases are TGCAGTGCACCCCGGGGGGCGAGGACTGAAGCTTTCTTT. Translation gives CSAPRGARTEAFF.

This clonotype was recorded a few times. The V gene is TRBV5-1, the J gene TRBJ2-1; 9 nucleotides match TRBD2. V was clipped by 1 base and J by 2 bases; unmatched bases: 4. The CDR3 sequence is 16 residues long. In germline, CDR1 is SGHRS, CDR2 YFSETQ. The CDR3 region is CASSLRGRATYNEQFF. CDR3 coding DNA: TGCGCCAGCAGCTTGCGCGGGAGGGCCACCTACAATGAGCAGTTCTTC.

This chain uses TRBV5-1 with TRBJ2-1, with D tentatively TRBD1 or TRBD2 (5 bases each). The J call may be wrong; the DNA end is better matched by TRBJ2-7. Germline V CDR1 and CDR2: SGHRS, YFSETQ. The CDR3 runs 14 residues. CDR3 protein: CASSPNVGAYEQYF. CDR3 DNA: TGCGCCAGCAGCCCAAACGTCGGGGCGTACGAGCAGTACTTC.